The subject of this entry is one T cell receptor (beta chain). These data originate in a study of shared clonotypes between healthy human individuals. With 0 bases removed from V and 4 bases from J, the gap between germline ends came to 13 bases. The CDR3 runs 15 residues. Germline CDR1 reads ENHRY; CDR2 reads SYGVKD. Generated by immunoSEQ multiplex PCR, the TCRdb table keeps only in-frame clones and is missing some. This table holds around 2.3 million clones, around 95% found once. Sample: naive CD4+ T cells sorted from blood. The subset is: CD45RA+ positively selected. This sequence originates from a man between 18 and 35 years old in good health. The chain recombines TRBV10-3 with TRBJ2-7; a possible D gene is TRBD1 (5 bases). The CDR3 region is CAISESSDRSYEQYF. The CDR3 bases are TGTGCCATCAGTGAGTCGTCCGACAGATCTTACGAGCAGTACTTC.